What follows are 8 T cell receptor beta chains derived from one specimen sequenced in a study of T cells in women clearing cervical HPV infection. The data were produced by immunoSEQ multiplex PCR, yet TCRdb's version contains in-frame clones alone and is incomplete. This sample's table has fewer than 50,000 clones. Sequencing was performed on blood buffy coat. The receptors come from a woman aged 18 to 69 with a cervical HPV16 infection that either progressed to CIN3+ or cleared (not recorded which).

As for this clone: The read ends 3 residues before the CDR3 terminus; that terminus is restored from the germline J gene. The V and J genes are TRBV7-3 and TRBJ2-2; 7 bases line up with TRBD1. V lost 5 bases and J lost 5; bases outside the gene matches: 5. The CDR3 covers 14 residues. The germline V gene encodes CDR1 SGHTA and CDR2 FQGTGA. The DNA read from the CDR3 is TGTGCCAGCAGCGGGGACAGCCTGACCGGGGAG. As protein: CASSGDSLTGE. The whole CDR3 sequence reads CASSGDSLTGELFF.

As concerns this clone: Germline is not matched at one junction end, which may reflect a read error. The CDR3 end falls 3 residues outside the read, so it is completed with the germline J gene. Other DNA sequences in this specimen translate into the identical CDR3. V is TRBV20-1 and J is TRBJ1-3, with a tentative D call TRBD1 (6 bases). This CDR3 has 14 amino acids. Germline CDR1 reads DFQATT; CDR2 reads SNEGSKA (reference sequence). The part of the CDR3 DNA that was read is TGCAGTGCTAGAAGCGGGGGGGCCGGAAACACA. The encoded protein is CSARSGGAGNT. The CDR3 in full is CSARSGGAGNTIYF.

A remark on this clone: The read ends 3 residues early relative to the CDR3; the germline J gene fills the gap. This chain uses TRBV5-1 with TRBJ2-2; D is unresolved. Germline CDR1 and CDR2: SGHRS and YFSETQ. There are 14 residues in the CDR3. V lost 1 base, J lost 4 bases, and 8 bases lay in between. Partial CDR3 DNA: TGCGCCAGCAGCTTGTCACAGAGCACCGGGGAG. Its protein product is CASSLSQSTGE. The entire CDR3 reads CASSLSQSTGELFF.

Of note for this clone: The CDR3 end is not reached by the read, which stops 3 residues before it; the germline J gene fills it in. The rearrangement links TRBV19 to TRBJ1-3; D perhaps matches TRBD1 (5 bases). The V gene lost 3 bases and the J gene lost 0 bases, with 15 bases spanning the gap. CDR3 length: 17 amino acids. Per germline, CDR1 LNHDA and CDR2 SQIVND (reference sequence). The sequenced CDR3 bases are TGTGCCAGTAGTATCTGGGGGGACCCAAACTCTGGAAACACC. Translation: CASSIWGDPNSGNT. The entire CDR3 reads CASSIWGDPNSGNTIYF.

To note about this clone: The read terminates 3 residues before the CDR3 end, so the remaining end is supplied by the germline J gene. This sequence joins TRBV28 and TRBJ2-1; 7 bases match TRBD2. Germline V gene lookup returns CDR1 MDHEN and CDR2 SYDVKM. CDR3 length: 14 residues. Unmatched junction bases numbered 5, after V lost 2 bases and J lost 7 bases. Partial CDR3 DNA: TGTGCCAGCAGTTTAGCGGGAGTAGGGAATGAG. Translation gives CASSLAGVGNE. The CDR3, in full, reads CASSLAGVGNEQFF.

Concerning this clone: The CDR3 end falls 3 residues outside the read, so it is completed with the germline J gene. The chain links TRBV14 to TRBJ2-7, with 7 bases that match TRBD2. Germline loops: CDR1 SGHDN, CDR2 FVKESK. J was trimmed by 2 bases and V by 5 bases; bases with no gene match: 3. CDR3 length equals 13 residues. The sequenced CDR3 bases are TGTGCCAGCAGCAAGGGAGGGGCCTACGAG. Residues: CASSKGGAYE. The full CDR3 reads CASSKGGAYEQYF.

For this clone: The read terminates 3 residues before the CDR3 end, so the remaining end is supplied by the germline J gene. The chain is built from TRBV5-1 and TRBJ2-7, with TRBD2 identical over 11 bases. The CDR3 totals 15 residues. Trimming removed 4 bases from V and 1 base from J; junction bases left unmatched: 4. Germline CDR1 SGHRS, CDR2 YFSETQ. The CDR3 is CASSSGTSGSYEQYF. Partial CDR3 DNA: TGCGCCAGCAGCAGCGGGACTAGCGGTTCCTACGAG.

Comment on this clone: Read data end 3 residues before the CDR3 end; the end is taken from the germline J gene. The chain recombines TRBV19 with TRBJ1-1; D ambiguous. The CDR3 runs 13 residues. Germline V lookup: CDR1 LNHDA, CDR2 SQIVND (reference sequence). V dropped 3 bases and J dropped 1 base, with 6 bases sitting between them. The CDR3 reads CASSIRRNTEAFF. The CDR3 DNA, read in part, is TGTGCCAGTAGTATCCGTCGGAACACTGAA.